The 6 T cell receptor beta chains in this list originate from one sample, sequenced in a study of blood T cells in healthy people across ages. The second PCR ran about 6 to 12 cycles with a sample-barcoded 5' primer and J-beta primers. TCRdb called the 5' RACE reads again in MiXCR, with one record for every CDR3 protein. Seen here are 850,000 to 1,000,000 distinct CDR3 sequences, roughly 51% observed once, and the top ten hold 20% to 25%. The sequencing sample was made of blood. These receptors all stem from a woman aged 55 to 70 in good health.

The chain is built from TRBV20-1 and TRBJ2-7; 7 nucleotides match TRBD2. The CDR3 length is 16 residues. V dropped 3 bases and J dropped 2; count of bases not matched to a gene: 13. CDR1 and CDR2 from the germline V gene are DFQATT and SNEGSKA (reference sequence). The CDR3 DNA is TGCAGTGCTAGGGTGGGGACTAAGCGGGCCACCTACGAGCAGTACTTC. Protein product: CSARVGTKRATYEQYF.

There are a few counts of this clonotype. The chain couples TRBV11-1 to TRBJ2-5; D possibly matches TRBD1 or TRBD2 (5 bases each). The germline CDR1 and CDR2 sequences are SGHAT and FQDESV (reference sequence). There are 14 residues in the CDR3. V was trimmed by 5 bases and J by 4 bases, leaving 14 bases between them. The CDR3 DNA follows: TGTGCCAGCAGCCCTCCCGGTGGGGGAGAGACCCAGTACTTC. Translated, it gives CASSPPGGGETQYF.

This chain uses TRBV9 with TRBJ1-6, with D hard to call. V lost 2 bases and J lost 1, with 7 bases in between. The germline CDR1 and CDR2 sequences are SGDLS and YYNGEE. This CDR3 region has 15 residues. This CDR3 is CASSVGGSYNSPLHF. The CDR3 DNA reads TGTGCCAGCAGCGTGGGTGGATCCTATAATTCACCCCTCCACTTT.

CDR3 coding DNA: TGTGCCAGCAGCTTAAATCCCAGGGGCACAGATACGCAGTATTTT. Translating it yields CASSLNPRGTDTQYF. The V gene is TRBV7-2, the J gene TRBJ2-3; tentative D call: TRBD1 (5 bases). In germline, CDR1 is SGHTA, CDR2 FQGNSA. V dropped 2 bases and J dropped 1 base, with 10 bases sitting between them. The CDR3 sequence is 15 residues long. Looking up the rest from reference TRBV7-2 and TRBJ2-3 gives the full variable domain: GAGVSQSPSNKVTEKGKDVELRCDPISGHTALYWYRQSLGQGLEFLIYFQGNSAPDKSGLPSDRFSAERTGGSVSTLTIQRTQQEDSAVYLCASSLNPRGTDTQYFGPGTRLTVL.

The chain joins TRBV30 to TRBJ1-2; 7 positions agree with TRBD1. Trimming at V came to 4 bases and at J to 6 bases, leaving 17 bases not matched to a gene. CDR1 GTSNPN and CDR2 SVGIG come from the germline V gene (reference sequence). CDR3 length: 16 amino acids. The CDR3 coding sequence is TGTGCCTGGATAATCCAAAGGACAGGAGGCGCCAATGGCTACACCTTC. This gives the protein CAWIIQRTGGANGYTF.

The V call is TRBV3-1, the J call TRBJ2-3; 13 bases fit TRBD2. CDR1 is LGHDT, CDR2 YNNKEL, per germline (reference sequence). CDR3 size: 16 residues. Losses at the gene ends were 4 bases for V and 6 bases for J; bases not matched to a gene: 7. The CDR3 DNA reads TGTGCCAGCAGCCCACTAGCGGGAGGGCCAGGGGATACGCAGTATTTT. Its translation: CASSPLAGGPGDTQYF.